The 27 T cell receptor beta chains below come from one sample, sequenced in a study of T cells in Graves' hyperthyroidism and ophthalmopathy (dated by TCRdb to between 2018 and 2021). The library was made by multiplex PCR. Instrument used: Illumina HiSeq 2000. The TCR beta CDR3 regions were amplified from RNA transcripts. For the first round of RT-PCR on the TCR CDR3, the HTBI primer set was used together with the Qiagen OneStep RT-PCR kit. The public sequencing data were trimmed at Q25 with fastp and processed into clonotypes with MiXCR by TCRdb, which kept only in-frame beta chains. One record per CDR3 amino acid sequence lists the most common genes and DNA. The sample yields some 620,000 distinct CDR3 sequences; 16% were counted once. The top ten constitute 3.5% to 4% of the sample. Sequencing was carried out using blood. All receptors come from a woman between 25 and 40 years old with Graves' hyperthyroidism.

This clonotype has more than one count but fewer than ten. The chain recombines TRBV20-1 with TRBJ2-1, with TRBD1 as a possible D gene (6 bases). The germline gives CDR1 DFQATT, CDR2 SNEGSKA (reference sequence). The CDR3 runs to 16 residues. Deletions cut 3 bases from V and 4 bases from J, with 19 bases between. CDR3 sequence: CSARPPTGQLYNEQFF. The DNA for the CDR3 is TGCAGTGCTAGGCCCCCGACAGGTCAATTGTACAATGAGCAGTTCTTC.

The sample holds a few counts of this clonotype. The V call is TRBV7-3, the J call TRBJ2-3, with 10 positions matching TRBD2. Per the germline V gene, CDR1 is SGHTA and CDR2 is FQGTGA. The V gene end was trimmed by 4 bases and the J gene end by 5 bases; junction bases not matched to a gene: 9. The CDR3 loop spans 16 amino acids. The CDR3 bases are TGTGCCAGCAGCTCCTCCCTAGCGGGAGAGGTAGATACGCAGTATTTT. It encodes CASSSSLAGEVDTQYF.

This clonotype was seen a handful of times. V and J are TRBV4-1 and TRBJ2-7, with TRBD1 matching 9 bases. The trim removed 5 bases at V and 6 bases at J, leaving 11 bases unmatched. The CDR3 is 15 amino acids. Germline-derived CDR1 and CDR2 are MGHRA and YSYEKL. The CDR3 spells CASSDRDRVLSEQYF. CDR3 coding DNA: TGCGCCAGCAGCGACCGGGACAGGGTACTTAGCGAGCAGTACTTC.

This clonotype was picked up a small number of times. V gene TRBV6-1 combines with J gene TRBJ2-7; 7 nucleotides align to TRBD1. CDR1 is MNHNS and CDR2 is SASEGT in the germline V gene. J was trimmed by 0 bases and V by 7 bases; bases with no gene match: 9. The CDR3 contains 15 residues. The CDR3 reads CASIKGTAHSYEQYF. The CDR3 DNA reads as TGTGCCAGCATCAAGGGGACAGCCCACTCCTACGAGCAGTACTTC.

This clonotype occurred a few times. This chain uses TRBV7-2 with TRBJ2-7; 9 bases are shared with TRBD1. Germline assignment: CDR1 SGHTA and CDR2 FQGNSA. This CDR3 spans 17 amino acids. J was trimmed by 3 bases and V by 5 bases; bases with no gene match: 14. In nucleotides, the CDR3 is TGTGCCAGCAGCCCAGACTTGGGACAGGGAAGAGTCTACGAGCAGTACTTC. Residues: CASSPDLGQGRVYEQYF.

At least ten counts were recorded for this clonotype. The chain couples TRBV12-3 or TRBV12-4 to TRBJ1-2; TRBD1 is a possible D gene (6 bases). The CDR3 spans 18 residues. V shed 2 bases and J shed 5 bases, with 24 bases lying between them. The CDR3: CASSLKGFSGAIIYGYTF. CDR3 bases: TGTGCCAGCAGTTTAAAAGGGTTTTCGGGGGCGATCATATATGGCTACACCTTC.

This clonotype was detected many times. The rearrangement links TRBV3-1 to TRBJ2-5; D unresolved. With 4 bases removed from V and 5 bases from J, the gap between germline ends came to 14 bases. This CDR3 region has 14 residues. Per the germline V gene, CDR1 is LGHDT and CDR2 is YNNKEL (reference sequence). The CDR3 region has the DNA TGTGCCAGCAGCCCCCAGCTGGTAGGGGAGACCCAGTACTTC. Translation: CASSPQLVGETQYF.

This clonotype was seen a handful of times. The J gene is TRBJ2-3, the V gene TRBV29-1; maybe TRBD1 (5 bases). Trimming stripped 4 bases from V and 2 bases from J, with 16 bases between. Germline CDR1 reads SQVTM; CDR2 reads ANQGSEA. The CDR3 length is 15 residues. The CDR3 is CSVVGILTVTDTQYF. The DNA of the CDR3 is TGCAGCGTTGTGGGGATATTGACAGTCACAGATACGCAGTATTTT.

This clonotype was observed a handful of times. V is TRBV5-1 and J is TRBJ2-3, with 9 nucleotides matching TRBD2. This CDR3 region has 13 residues. CDR1 SGHRS and CDR2 YFSETQ come from the germline V gene. CDR3 nucleotides: TGCGTATCGCGGACTAGCGGCACAGATACGCAGTATTTT. Its translation is CVSRTSGTDTQYF.

The V call is TRBV19, the J call TRBJ2-5, with D unclear. V was trimmed by 2 bases and J by 4 bases, leaving 11 bases between them. This CDR3 comprises 14 residues. CDR1 is LNHDA, CDR2 SQIVND, per germline (reference sequence). The CDR3 DNA follows: TGTGCCAGTAGTATAAGGAGTGGGGTAGAGACCCAGTACTTC. Its protein product is CASSIRSGVETQYF.

This chain connects TRBV20-1 to TRBJ2-5, with a weak D call TRBD1 (5 bases). CDR3 length: 15 residues. The germline V gene has CDR1 DFQATT and CDR2 SNEGSKA (reference sequence). Trimming shortened V by 5 bases and J by 9 bases, and 25 bases separated the two germline ends. The CDR3 DNA is TGCAGTGCTGGATCCTCCCACACGGACATCGAGGCCCAGTACTTC. Its protein product is CSAGSSHTDIEAQYF.

The rearrangement joins TRBV6-2 or TRBV6-3 to TRBJ1-2; no clear D. The CDR3 length is 11 residues. From germline, CDR1 is MNHEY and CDR2 SVGEGT. V lost 6 bases, J lost 10 bases, and 12 bases lay in between. The CDR3: CASSVSTVYTF. The CDR3 DNA sequence: TGTGCCAGCAGCGTTTCAACCGTCTACACCTTC.

In this sample, this clonotype turned up many times. This sequence joins TRBV28 and TRBJ2-3, with D perhaps given as TRBD1 or TRBD2 (5 bases each). The ends were cut back, 4 bases at V and 4 bases at J, with 9 bases in the middle. Per the germline V gene, CDR1 is MDHEN and CDR2 is SYDVKM. The CDR3 totals 13 residues. DNA for the CDR3: TGTGCCAGCAGTTACGGGGCCCCAGATACGCAGTATTTT. It is translated as CASSYGAPDTQYF. The variable domain in full, with the rest retrieved from reference TRBV28 and TRBJ2-3, is DVKVTQSSRYLVKRTGEKVFLECVQDMDHENMFWYRQDPGLGLRLIYFSYDVKMKEKGDIPEGYSVSREKKERFSLILESASTNQTSMYLCASSYGAPDTQYFGPGTRLTVL.

The V gene is TRBV3-1, the J gene TRBJ2-1; 13 nucleotides match TRBD2. The length of the CDR3 is 15 residues. Germline V CDR1 and CDR2: LGHDT, YNNKEL (reference sequence). The V gene end was trimmed by 6 bases and the J gene end by 6 bases; junction bases not matched to a gene: 5. The CDR3 protein is CASRGLAGIRNEQFF. The CDR3 coding sequence is TGTGCCAGCAGGGGACTAGCGGGGATTCGCAATGAGCAGTTCTTC.

Concerning this clonotype itself: This sequence may be a read error, since a much larger clone differs from it by one base. The V gene is TRBV3-1, the J gene TRBJ1-1, with D uncertain. The CDR3 has 13 residues. Germline assignment: CDR1 LGHDT and CDR2 YNNKEL (reference sequence). This CDR3 is CASSELSNTDAFF. CDR3 sequence (DNA): TGTGCCAGCAGCGAACTCTCGAACACTGACGCTTTCTTT.

This clonotype showed up just a few times. J is TRBJ2-2 and V is TRBV12-3 or TRBV12-4; 9 nucleotides agree with TRBD2. V shed 2 bases, J shed 7 bases, and the junction held 8 bases outside the gene matches. CDR3 length: 16 residues. The CDR3: CASSLYAGGRNGELFF. For the CDR3, the DNA is TGTGCCAGCAGTTTATATGCGGGAGGGCGAAACGGGGAGCTGTTTTTT.

The chain couples TRBV10-3 to TRBJ2-1; the match to TRBD2 covers 8 bases. V was pared by 5 bases and J by 4 bases, with 16 bases of the junction left unmatched. Germline CDR1 reads ENHRY; CDR2 reads SYGVKD. The CDR3 is 18 residues long. Here the CDR3 reads CAISRTSQQNPYYNEQFF. In nucleotides, the CDR3 is TGTGCCATCAGTAGGACTAGCCAACAAAACCCTTATTACAATGAGCAGTTCTTC.

This clonotype was seen a few times. The gene calls are TRBV12-3 or TRBV12-4 and TRBJ2-2; 11 bases align to TRBD2. J was trimmed by 3 bases and V by 6 bases; bases with no gene match: 9. This CDR3 has 17 amino acids. The CDR3 DNA reads as TGTGCCAGCAGCTTTTCCGGACTAGCGGGCCACACCGGGGAGCTGTTTTTT. Translation gives CASSFSGLAGHTGELFF.

This rearrangement joins TRBV11-1 to TRBJ2-1, with D perhaps matching TRBD1 (6 bases). CDR1 is SGHAT and CDR2 is FQDESV in the germline V gene (reference sequence). V lost 3 bases and J lost 6, with 12 bases in between. The CDR3 is 14 amino acids. CDR3 nucleotides: TGTGCCAGCAGCTTCGGACAGTGGGTCAATGAGCAGTTCTTC. It codes for CASSFGQWVNEQFF.

This clonotype was observed a few times. This chain links TRBV6-1 with TRBJ1-6; the match to TRBD1 covers 9 bases. Germline-derived CDR1 and CDR2 are MNHNS and SASEGT. The J segment lost 7 bases and the V segment lost 5 bases, leaving 9 bases of the junction unmatched. The CDR3 length is 16 residues. CDR3 sequence: CASSPTGTGSNSPLHF. CDR3 bases: TGTGCCAGCAGTCCGACCGGGACAGGGAGCAATTCACCCCTCCACTTT.

The V call is TRBV28, the J call TRBJ2-7, with TRBD1 matching 11 bases. Per the germline V gene, CDR1 is MDHEN and CDR2 is SYDVKM. Losses at the gene ends were 8 bases for V and 4 bases for J; bases not matched to a gene: 4. The CDR3 runs 13 residues. CDR3: CASGTGGRYEQYF. The CDR3 coding sequence is TGTGCCAGCGGGACAGGGGGAAGGTACGAGCAGTACTTC.

The rearrangement joins TRBV12-3 or TRBV12-4 to TRBJ1-6; a weak D match, TRBD1 (6 bases). The V gene lost 5 bases and the J gene lost 7 bases, with 12 bases spanning the gap. This CDR3 is built from 14 residues. The CDR3 nucleotides read TGTGCCAGCAGTACGGGACAAAAAAATTCACCCCTCCACTTT. It encodes CASSTGQKNSPLHF.

There are many counts of this clonotype. The chain is built from TRBV27 and TRBJ2-1; D remains unclear. This CDR3 contains 12 residues. CDR1 is MNHEY and CDR2 is SMNVEV in the germline V gene (reference sequence). Trimming stripped 3 bases from V and 7 bases from J, with 7 bases between. CDR3 in DNA: TGTGCCAGCAGTTTTACCCCAAATGAGCAGTTCTTC. This sequence encodes CASSFTPNEQFF.

The V call is TRBV5-4, the J call TRBJ2-3; 13 nucleotides agree with TRBD2. V was clipped by 4 bases and J by 1 base; unmatched bases: 6. The CDR3 totals 17 residues. The germline CDR1 and CDR2 sequences are SGHNT and YYREEE (reference sequence). In DNA form, the CDR3 reads TGTGCCAGCAGCCCAAGGACTAGCGGGGGAGGCACAGATACGCAGTATTTT. Translation: CASSPRTSGGGTDTQYF.

J is TRBJ1-6 and V is TRBV27, with D perhaps TRBD1 (5 bases). This CDR3 spans 15 amino acids. V lost 5 bases and J 7 bases, leaving 15 bases between the germline ends. CDR1 and CDR2 from the germline V gene are MNHEY and SMNVEV (reference sequence). CDR3 coding DNA: TGTGCCAGCAGTATAACCCGGGGACGGAATTCACCCCTCCACTTT. Translation gives CASSITRGRNSPLHF.

This clonotype showed up many times. The V gene is TRBV30, the J gene TRBJ1-1, with D maybe TRBD1 (6 bases). The CDR3 runs 11 residues. CDR1 is GTSNPN and CDR2 is SVGIG in the germline V gene (reference sequence). Deletions cut 5 bases from V and 10 bases from J, with 14 bases between. CDR3 residues: CAWVRTDGAFF. CDR3 bases: TGTGCCTGGGTTAGGACAGATGGAGCTTTCTTT. The full variable domain, with the rest looked up from reference TRBV30 and TRBJ1-1, is SQTIHQWPATLVQPVGSPLSLECTVEGTSNPNLYWYRQAAGRGLQLLFYSVGIGQISSEVPQNLSASRPQDRQFILSSKKLLLSDSGFYLCAWVRTDGAFFGQGTRLTVV.

The rearrangement joins TRBV11-3 to TRBJ2-7; 8 nucleotides match TRBD2. Unmatched junction bases numbered 13, after V lost 6 bases and J lost 3 bases. Per the germline V gene, CDR1 is SGHNT and CDR2 is YENEEA. CDR3 size: 16 residues. In nucleotides, the CDR3 is TGTGCCAGCAGTCCCGCGGAAGGCCGGGGGGGCTACGAGCAGTACTTC. Protein sequence: CASSPAEGRGGYEQYF. The full variable domain, completed using reference TRBV11-3 and TRBJ2-7, is EAGVVQSPRYKIIEKKQPVAFWCNPISGHNTLYWYLQNLGQGPELLIRYENEEAVDDSQLPKDRFSAERLKGVDSTLKIQPAELGDSAVYLCASSPAEGRGGYEQYFGPGTRLTVT.